The clone carrying this TCR beta chain was found once. This entry is derived from a study of blood T cell repertoires in COVID-19. Study information: Sample material is recorded as cDNA or gDNA derived from T cells, B-cell-depleted T cells, or PBMCs.

TCRdb keeps only in-frame clones here, not all; method: immunoSEQ multiplex PCR. The table has around 230,000 clones, approximately 90% seen once. V was trimmed by 0 bases and J by 4 bases, leaving 9 bases between them. The CDR3 totals 14 residues. Germline V gene lookup returns CDR1 SGHNT and CDR2 YYREEE (reference sequence). This rearrangement joins TRBV5-4 to TRBJ2-3; D is possibly TRBD2 (6 bases). This sequence was found in a man in his fifties or sixties who had recovered from COVID-19. The sequenced sample consisted of peripheral blood. This CDR3 is CASSLGGLADTQYF. The DNA of the CDR3 is TGTGCCAGCAGCTTGGGGGGACTGGCAGATACGCAGTATTTT. Drawing the rest from reference TRBV5-4 and TRBJ2-3, the complete variable domain is ETGVTQSPTHLIKTRGQQVTLRCSSQSGHNTVSWYQQALGQGPQFIFQYYREEENGRGNFPPRFSGLQFPNYSSELNVNALELDDSALYLCASSLGGLADTQYFGPGTRLTVL.